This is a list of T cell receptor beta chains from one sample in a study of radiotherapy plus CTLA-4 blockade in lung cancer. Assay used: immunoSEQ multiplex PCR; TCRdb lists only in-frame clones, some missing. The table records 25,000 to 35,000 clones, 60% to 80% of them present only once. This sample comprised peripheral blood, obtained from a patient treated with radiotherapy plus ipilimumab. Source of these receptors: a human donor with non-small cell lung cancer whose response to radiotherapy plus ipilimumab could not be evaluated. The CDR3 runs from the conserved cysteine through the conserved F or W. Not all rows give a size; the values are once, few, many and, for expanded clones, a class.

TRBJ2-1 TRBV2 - CASSENGLYNEQFF
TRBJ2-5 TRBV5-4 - CASSSTGAGRETQYF
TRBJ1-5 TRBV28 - CASSLSSAAYQPQHF
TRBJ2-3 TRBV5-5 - CASSFGDTDTQYF
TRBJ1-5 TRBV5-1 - CASSLKLREQGGNQPQHF
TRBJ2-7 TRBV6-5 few CASSSLGGEQYF
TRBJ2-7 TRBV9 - CASSVEAGGPVHEQYF
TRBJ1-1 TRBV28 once CASSFPGGKAEAFF
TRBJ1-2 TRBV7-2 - CASSLARGAGGGYTF
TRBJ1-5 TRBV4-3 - CASSLGQANQPQHF
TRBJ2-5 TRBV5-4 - CASSLPTSAQETQYF
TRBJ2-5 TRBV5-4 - CASSTGTGGIQETQYF
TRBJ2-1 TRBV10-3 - CAISPAPGTSGSFIHEQFF
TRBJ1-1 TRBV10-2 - CASSESTGTAFF
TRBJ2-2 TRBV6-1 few CASSLGLAAGELFF
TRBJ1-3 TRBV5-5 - CASSLGGPGNTIYF
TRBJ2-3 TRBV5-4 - CASSQGGASDTQYF
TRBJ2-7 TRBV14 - CASSPIQTAVHVEQYF
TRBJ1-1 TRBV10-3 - CAISEGVGRGRLGTEAFF
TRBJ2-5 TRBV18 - CASSPGLGETQYF
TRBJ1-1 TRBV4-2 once CASSLREGSEAFF
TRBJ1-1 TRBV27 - CASSRSTGHANTEAFF
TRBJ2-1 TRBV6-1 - CASRKTSGIYNEQFF
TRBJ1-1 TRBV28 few CASIWGRAATEAFF
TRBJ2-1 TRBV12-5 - CASGLVLTGLAGGPWEQFF
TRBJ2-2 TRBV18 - CASSPPGQGITGELFF
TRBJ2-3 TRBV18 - CASSPPSSDYTDTQYF
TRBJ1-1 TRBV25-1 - CASSEVYRGSAFF
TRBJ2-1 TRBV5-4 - CASSLARLRQFF
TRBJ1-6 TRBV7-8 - CASSLARDNSPLHF
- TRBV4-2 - CASSQEVGGRAYEQYF
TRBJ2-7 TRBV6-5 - CASQRGSSYEQYF
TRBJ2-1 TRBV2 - CASRRLAGAQFF
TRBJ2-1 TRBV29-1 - CSVEDQRGGADEQFF
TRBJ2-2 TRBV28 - CASSLSRQGTGELFF
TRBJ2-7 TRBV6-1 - CASSEGNGVSYSYEQYF
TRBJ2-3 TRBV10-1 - CASSVPTRENTQYF
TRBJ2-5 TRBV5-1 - CASSLFTGQETQYF
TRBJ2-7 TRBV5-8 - CASSLGLAGVDEQYF
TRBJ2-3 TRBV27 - CASRALAGMAHTDTQYF
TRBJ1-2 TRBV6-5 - CASSQTGTGDGYTF
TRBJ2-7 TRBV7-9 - CASSLARGEQYF
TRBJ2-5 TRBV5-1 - CASSLGDRGETQYF
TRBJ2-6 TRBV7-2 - CASSPGGNGANVLTF
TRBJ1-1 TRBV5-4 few CASSLENQGTEAFF
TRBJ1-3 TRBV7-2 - CASSPWGTGENTIYF
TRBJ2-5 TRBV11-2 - CASSFPRGTGGGTQYF
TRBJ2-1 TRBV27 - CASSFTLGVGNEQFF
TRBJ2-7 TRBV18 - CASSPKEASSYEQYF
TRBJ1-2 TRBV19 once CASSITSNYGYTF
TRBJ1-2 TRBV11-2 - CASSLETGLYGYTF
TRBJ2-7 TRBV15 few CATSTWGVSYEQYF
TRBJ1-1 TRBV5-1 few CASSLVSSTGHTEAFF